This T cell receptor (beta chain) came from a study of T cells in Graves' hyperthyroidism and ophthalmopathy. This clonotype was recorded a few times. The TCR beta CDR3 regions underwent amplification using RNA transcripts as the source. Initially, a first-round RT-PCR of the TCR CDR3 employed the HTBI primer set. TCRdb redid the calling of the multiplex PCR reads with MiXCR, one entry per CDR3 protein. Of approximately 630,000 distinct CDR3 sequences listed, roughly 17% were seen once; the top ten hold less than 4.5%. Germline CDR1 is MNHNS and CDR2 is SASEGT. This CDR3 is 13 amino acids long. Trimming at V came to 7 bases and at J to 8 bases, leaving 4 bases not matched to a gene.

V is TRBV6-1 and J is TRBJ1-4; 10 bases line up with TRBD1. This clonotype was sampled from a woman aged 25 to 39 with Graves' hyperthyroidism. Sample: blood. CDR3 protein: CASIGQGDEKLFF. The DNA of the CDR3 is TGTGCCAGCATTGGACAGGGGGACGAAAAACTGTTTTTT.